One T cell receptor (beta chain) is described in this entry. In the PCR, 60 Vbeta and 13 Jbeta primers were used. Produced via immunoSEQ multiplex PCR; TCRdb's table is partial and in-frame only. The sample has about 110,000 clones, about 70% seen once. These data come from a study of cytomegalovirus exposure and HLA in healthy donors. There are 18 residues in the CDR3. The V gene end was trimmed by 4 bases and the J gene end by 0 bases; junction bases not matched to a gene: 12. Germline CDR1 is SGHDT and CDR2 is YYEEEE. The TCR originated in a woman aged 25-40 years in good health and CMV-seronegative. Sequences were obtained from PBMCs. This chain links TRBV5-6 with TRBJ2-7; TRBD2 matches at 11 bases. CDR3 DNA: TGTGCCAGCAGCCCAATGTTACGAACTAGCGGGAGCTCCTACGAGCAGTACTTC. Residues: CASSPMLRTSGSSYEQYF.